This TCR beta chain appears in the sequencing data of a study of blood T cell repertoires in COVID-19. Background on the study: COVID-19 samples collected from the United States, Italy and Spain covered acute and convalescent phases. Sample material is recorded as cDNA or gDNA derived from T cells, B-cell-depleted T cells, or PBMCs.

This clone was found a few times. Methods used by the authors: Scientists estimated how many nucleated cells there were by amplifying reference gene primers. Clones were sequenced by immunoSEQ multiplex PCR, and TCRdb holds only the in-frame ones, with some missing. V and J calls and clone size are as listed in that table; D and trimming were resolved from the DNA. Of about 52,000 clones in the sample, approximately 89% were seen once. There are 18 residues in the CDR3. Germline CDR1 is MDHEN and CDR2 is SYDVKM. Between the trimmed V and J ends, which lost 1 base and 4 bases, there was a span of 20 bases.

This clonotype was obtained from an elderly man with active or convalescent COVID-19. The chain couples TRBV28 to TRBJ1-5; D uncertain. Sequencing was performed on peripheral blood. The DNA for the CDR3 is TGTGCCAGCAGTTTATACCCCGGGCGGGGTAATGAGAATCAGCCCCAGCATTTT. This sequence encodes CASSLYPGRGNENQPQHF.